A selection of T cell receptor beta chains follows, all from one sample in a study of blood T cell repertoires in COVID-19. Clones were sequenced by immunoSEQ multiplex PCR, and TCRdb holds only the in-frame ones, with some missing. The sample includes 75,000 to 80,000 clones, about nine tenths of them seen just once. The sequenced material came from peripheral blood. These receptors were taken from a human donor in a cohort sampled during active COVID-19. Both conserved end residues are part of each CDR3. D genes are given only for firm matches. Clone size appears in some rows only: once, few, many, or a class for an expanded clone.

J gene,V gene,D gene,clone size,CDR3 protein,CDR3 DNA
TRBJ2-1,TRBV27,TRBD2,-,CASSSTSGRYNEQFF,TGTGCCAGCAGCTCTACTAGCGGGAGGTACAATGAGCAGTTCTTC
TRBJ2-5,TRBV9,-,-,CASSASLETQYF,TGTGCCAGCAGCGCTTCACTGGAGACCCAGTACTTC
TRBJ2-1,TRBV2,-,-,CASSEKLYEQFF,TGTGCCAGCAGTGAAAAACTCTATGAGCAGTTCTTC
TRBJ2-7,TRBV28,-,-,CASSTGLSEQYF,TGTGCCAGCAGCACGGGACTTAGCGAGCAGTACTTC
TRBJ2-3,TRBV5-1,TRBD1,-,CASSDQGQTDTQYF,TGCGCCAGCAGCGACCAGGGACAGACAGATACGCAGTATTTT
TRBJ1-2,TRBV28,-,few,CASSLLAGYGYTF,TGTGCCAGCAGTTTATTGGCAGGCTATGGCTACACCTTC
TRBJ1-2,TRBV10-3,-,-,CAITDDRSGYGYTF,TGTGCCATCACAGACGACAGGAGTGGCTATGGCTACACCTTC
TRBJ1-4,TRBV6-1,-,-,CASSDHSTNEKLFF,TGTGCCAGCAGTGATCATTCAACTAATGAAAAACTGTTTTTT
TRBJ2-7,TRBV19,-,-,CASSMSEVSSYEQYF,TGTGCCAGTAGTATGTCGGAGGTCAGCTCCTACGAGCAGTACTTC
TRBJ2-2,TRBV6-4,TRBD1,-,CASSDGTGGTGELFF,TGTGCCAGCAGTGACGGGACAGGGGGCACCGGGGAGCTGTTTTTT
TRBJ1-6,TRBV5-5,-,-,CASSLGGERSYNSPLHF,TGTGCCAGCAGCTTGGGGGGAGAACGCTCCTATAATTCACCCCTCCACTTT
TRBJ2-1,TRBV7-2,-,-,CASSLWASVEQFF,TGTGCCAGCAGCTTATGGGCTAGCGTTGAGCAGTTCTTC
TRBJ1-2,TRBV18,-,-,CASSPEGASSYTF,TGTGCCAGCTCACCTGAGGGCGCCTCGAGCTACACCTTC
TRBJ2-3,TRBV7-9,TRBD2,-,CASSLGLAGLTDTQYF,TGTGCCAGCAGCTTGGGACTAGCGGGGTTAACAGATACGCAGTATTTT
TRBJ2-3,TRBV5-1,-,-,CASSPQASGSTDTQYF,TGCGCCAGCAGCCCCCAGGCCAGCGGAAGCACAGATACGCAGTATTTT
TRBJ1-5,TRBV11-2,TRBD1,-,CASSPRQGGNQPQHF,TGTGCCAGCAGCCCCCGACAGGGCGGCAATCAGCCCCAGCATTTT
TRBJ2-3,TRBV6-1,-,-,CASSEVRGLTDTQYF,TGTGCCAGCAGTGAAGTGAGGGGGTTGACAGATACGCAGTATTTT
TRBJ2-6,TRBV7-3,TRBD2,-,CASSLHRSGGLSGANVLTF,TGTGCCAGCAGCCTCCACAGAAGCGGGGGCCTTTCTGGGGCCAACGTCCTGACTTTC
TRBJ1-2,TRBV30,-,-,CAWSAGIVEEGYTF,TGTGCCTGGAGTGCAGGGATAGTAGAGGAGGGCTACACCTTC
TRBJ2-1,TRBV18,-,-,CASSPLLVGNEQFF,TGTGCCAGCTCACCACTTCTGGTCGGCAATGAGCAGTTCTTC
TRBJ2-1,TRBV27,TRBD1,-,CASSLSNRGPNEQFF,TGTGCCAGCAGTTTATCGAACAGGGGGCCCAATGAGCAGTTCTTC
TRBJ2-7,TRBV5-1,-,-,CASSLPQGGAAYEQYF,TGCGCCAGCAGCTTGCCTCAAGGGGGAGCCGCCTACGAGCAGTACTTC
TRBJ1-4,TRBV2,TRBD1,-,CAGNRGLDEKLFF,TGTGCCGGAAACAGGGGGCTGGATGAAAAACTGTTTTTT
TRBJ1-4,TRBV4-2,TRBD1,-,CASSPEVGQGGEKLFF,TGTGCCAGCAGCCCGGAAGTCGGACAGGGCGGTGAAAAACTGTTTTTT
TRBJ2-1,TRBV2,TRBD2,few,CASSKEREGTGSGEQFF,TGTGCCAGCAGTAAGGAGCGGGAGGGCACAGGCTCTGGTGAGCAGTTCTTC
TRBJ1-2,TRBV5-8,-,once,CASRDSNYGYTF,TGTGCCAGCAGGGACAGCAACTATGGCTACACCTTC
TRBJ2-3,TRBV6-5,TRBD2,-,CASRGLAGVTDTQYF,TGTGCCAGCAGGGGACTAGCGGGAGTTACAGATACGCAGTATTTT